This T cell receptor (beta chain) comes out of a study of OX40 agonist ivuxolimab in advanced cancers. Germline V gene data show CDR1 as SGHDN and CDR2 as FVKESK. This CDR3 is 14 amino acids long. V was clipped by 4 bases and J by 3 bases, with 10 bases between them. Here immunoSEQ multiplex PCR was the method, and the copy in TCRdb shows in-frame clones only, minus some. The top ten hold around 0.84% of the sample, which has some 110,000 clones, about 90% seen once. The sequence derives from an adult with an advanced solid tumor such as melanoma, head and neck, liver or kidney cancer. The chain recombines TRBV14 with TRBJ1-3, with D perhaps matching TRBD1 (6 bases). This specimen was CD4+ or CD8+ T cells sorted from blood, taken in a trial of the OX40 agonist ivuxolimab. DNA of the CDR3: TGTGCCAGCAGCCCCAGGGGATTTGGAAACACCATATATTTT. Amino acid sequence: CASSPRGFGNTIYF.